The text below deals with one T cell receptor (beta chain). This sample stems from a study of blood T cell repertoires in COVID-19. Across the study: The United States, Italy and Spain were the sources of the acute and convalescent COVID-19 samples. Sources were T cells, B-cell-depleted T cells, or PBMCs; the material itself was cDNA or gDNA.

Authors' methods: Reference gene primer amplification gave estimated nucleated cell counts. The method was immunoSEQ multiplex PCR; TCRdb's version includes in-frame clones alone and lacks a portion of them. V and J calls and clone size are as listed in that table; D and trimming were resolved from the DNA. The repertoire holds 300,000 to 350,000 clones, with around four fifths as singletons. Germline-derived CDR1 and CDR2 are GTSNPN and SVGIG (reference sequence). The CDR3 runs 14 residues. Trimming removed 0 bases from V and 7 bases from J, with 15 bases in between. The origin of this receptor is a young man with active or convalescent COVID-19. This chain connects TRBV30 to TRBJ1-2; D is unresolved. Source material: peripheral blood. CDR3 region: CAWSVNRGDGGYTF. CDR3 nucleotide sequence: TGTGCCTGGAGTGTTAATCGGGGTGACGGTGGCTACACCTTC.